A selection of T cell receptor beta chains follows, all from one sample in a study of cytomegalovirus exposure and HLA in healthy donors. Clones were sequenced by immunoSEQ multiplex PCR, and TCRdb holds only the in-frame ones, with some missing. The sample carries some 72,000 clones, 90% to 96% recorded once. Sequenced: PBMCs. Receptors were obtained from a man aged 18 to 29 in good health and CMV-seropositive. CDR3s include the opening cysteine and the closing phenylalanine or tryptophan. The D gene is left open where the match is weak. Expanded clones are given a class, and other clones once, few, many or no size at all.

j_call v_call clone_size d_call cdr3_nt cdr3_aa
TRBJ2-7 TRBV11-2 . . TGTGCCAGCAGCTTACTACTAGGCAGCGTCAACCCCTACGAGCAGTACTTC CASSLLLGSVNPYEQYF
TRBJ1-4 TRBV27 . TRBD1 TGTGCCAGCAGTTTATCTCTGACAGGGGAAGGCGAAAAACTGTTTTTT CASSLSLTGEGEKLFF
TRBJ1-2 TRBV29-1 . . TGCAGCGTTCCGGGGGGTGCGCGGGGCTACACCTTC CSVPGGARGYTF
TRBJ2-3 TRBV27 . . TGTGCCAGCAGTTTATTCCAGGGGATCACAGATACGCAGTATTTT CASSLFQGITDTQYF
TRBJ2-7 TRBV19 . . TGTGCCAGTAGTCCGAGAGGGCCCCCCTACGAGCAGTACTTC CASSPRGPPYEQYF
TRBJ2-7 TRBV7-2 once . TGTGCCAGCAGCTTAGCTCCAGTCTCCTACGAGCAGTACTTC CASSLAPVSYEQYF
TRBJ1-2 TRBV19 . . TGTGCCAGTAGTATCGCGGGGACCGACTATGGCTACACCTTC CASSIAGTDYGYTF
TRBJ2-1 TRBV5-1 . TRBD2 TGCGCCAGCACCGAACTAGCGGGAGGGAACAATGAGCAGTTCTTC CASTELAGGNNEQFF
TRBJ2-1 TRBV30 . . TGTGCCTGGAGTGACGTTAGCTCCTACAATGAGCAGTTCTTC CAWSDVSSYNEQFF
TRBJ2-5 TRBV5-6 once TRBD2 TGTGCCAGCAGCTTGAGGGCGGGAGTAGAGACCCAGTACTTC CASSLRAGVETQYF
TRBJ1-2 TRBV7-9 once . TGTGCCAGCACCCAACAGGGATTGGACTATGGCTACACCTTC CASTQQGLDYGYTF
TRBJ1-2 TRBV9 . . TGTGCCAGCAGCGACGACTACTATGGCTACACCTTC CASSDDYYGYTF
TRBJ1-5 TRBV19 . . TGTGCCAGTGGGACTGATCAGCCCCAGCATTTT CASGTDQPQHF
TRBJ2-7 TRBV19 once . TGTGCCAGTAGTCACCGCAGGGGAAACACCTACGAGCAGTACTTC CASSHRRGNTYEQYF
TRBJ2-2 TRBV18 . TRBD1 TGTGCCAGCTCACCGTCGACAGGGGCGACCGGGGAGCTGTTTTTT CASSPSTGATGELFF
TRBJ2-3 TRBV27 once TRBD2 TGTGCCAGCAGGCGGAGCGGGGCCACAGATACGCAGTATTTT CASRRSGATDTQYF
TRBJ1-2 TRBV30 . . TGTGCCTGGAGTGTATTAGGGGTTCGAAGCTATGGCTACACCTTC CAWSVLGVRSYGYTF
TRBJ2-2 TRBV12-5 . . TGTGCTAGTGGTTCCTTGGCGCGGGGCAACACCGGGGAGCTGTTTTTT CASGSLARGNTGELFF
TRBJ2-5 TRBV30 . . TGTGCCTGGGAAAGGGGAGGCCAACAAGAGACCCAGTACTTC CAWERGGQQETQYF
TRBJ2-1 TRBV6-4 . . TGTGCCAGCAGTGACCGGGACAACAATGAGCAGTTCTTC CASSDRDNNEQFF
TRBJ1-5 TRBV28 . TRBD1 TGTGCCAGCAGGACACCGACAGGGTTGAGTCAGCCCCAGCATTTT CASRTPTGLSQPQHF
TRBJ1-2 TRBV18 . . TGTGCCAGCTCACCAAGACAACAGTACTATGGCTACACCTTC CASSPRQQYYGYTF
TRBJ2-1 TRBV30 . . TGTGCCTGGAGTGCCCCGAGGTTACGGATCCATGAGCAGTTCTTC CAWSAPRLRIHEQFF
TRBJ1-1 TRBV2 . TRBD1 TGTGCCAGCAGAAGGGACAGGACTAGCACTGAAGCTTTCTTT CASRRDRTSTEAFF
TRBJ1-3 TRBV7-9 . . TGTGCCAGCAGCTCGGGACTCTCACAGGGAAACACCATATATTTT CASSSGLSQGNTIYF
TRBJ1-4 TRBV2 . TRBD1 TGTGCCAGCAGTAAAGACAGGGTTGCTAATGAAAAACTGTTTTTT CASSKDRVANEKLFF
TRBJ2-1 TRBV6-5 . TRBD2 TGTGCCAGCAGTTTACTAGCGGGAGAGGGGCATGAGCAGTTCTTC CASSLLAGEGHEQFF
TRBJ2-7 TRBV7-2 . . TGTGCCAGCAGCTTCGGAGGGAGCTCCTACGAGCAGTACTTC CASSFGGSSYEQYF
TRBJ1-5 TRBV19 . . TGTGCCAGTAGCCACGGGTCTAATCAGCCCCAGCATTTT CASSHGSNQPQHF
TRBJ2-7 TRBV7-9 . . TGTGCCAGCAGCTTTAAGGGGGCCTACGAGCAGTACTTC CASSFKGAYEQYF
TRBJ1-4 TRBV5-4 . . TGTGCCAGCAGCTTGGATGCGGGAGTGGGTGAAAAACTGTTTTTT CASSLDAGVGEKLFF
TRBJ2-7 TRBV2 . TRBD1 TGTGCCAGCAGGGGGCGGACAGGGTGGTCTATTGGGTATTACGAGCAGTACTTC CASRGRTGWSIGYYEQYF
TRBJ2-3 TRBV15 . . TGTGCCACCAGCAGAGATCGGGAAGGGTCGGATACGCAGTATTTT CATSRDREGSDTQYF
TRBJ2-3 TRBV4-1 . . TGCGCCAGCAGCCAAGTAATGTCAGATACGCAGTATTTT CASSQVMSDTQYF
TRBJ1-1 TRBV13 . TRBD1 TGTGCCAGCAGCTTGGGGGACAGAAAGAACACTGAAGCTTTCTTT CASSLGDRKNTEAFF
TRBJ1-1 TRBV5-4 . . TGTGCCAGCAGCTTGGCCCAGGAACACCCTGAAGCTTTCTTT CASSLAQEHPEAFF
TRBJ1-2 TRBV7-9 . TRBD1 TGTGCCAGCAGCTCCCGGGACAGCTATGGCTACACCTTC CASSSRDSYGYTF
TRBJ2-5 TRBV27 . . TGTGCCAGCAGTTTATCGTTCGCACTTCAAGAGACCCAGTACTTC CASSLSFALQETQYF
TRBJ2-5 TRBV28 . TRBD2 TGTGCCAGCAGTTTATGGAGGGGAGGGGAGACCCAGTACTTC CASSLWRGGETQYF
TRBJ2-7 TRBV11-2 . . TGTGCCAGCAGCTTCAGGGTCCACGAGCAGTACTTC CASSFRVHEQYF
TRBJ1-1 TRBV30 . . TGTGCCTGGAGTGTATCTCTGAACACTGAAGCTTTCTTT CAWSVSLNTEAFF
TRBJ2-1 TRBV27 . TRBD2 TGTGCCAGCAGTTCATCCGGGACTAGCGGGAAATTAGGCAATGAGCAGTTCTTC CASSSSGTSGKLGNEQFF
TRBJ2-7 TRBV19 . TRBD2 TGTGCCAGTAGTACCATACTAGCGGAGCATTACGAGCAGTACTTC CASSTILAEHYEQYF